These 5 T cell receptor beta chains were all obtained from the same sample, sequenced in a study of lymphopenia after photon versus proton radiotherapy. Sequenced by immunoSEQ multiplex PCR; TCRdb stores in-frame clones only, minus some. The table lists over 50,000 clones, around 88% of them singletons. The sample here was peripheral blood, taken from a patient treated with photon-based radiotherapy. These receptors were obtained from a middle-aged man with gastric cancer.

The rearrangement joins TRBV7-3 to TRBJ1-5; D not certain. CDR1 is SGHTA and CDR2 is FQGTGA in the germline V gene. This CDR3 is built from 14 residues. V was pared by 2 bases and J by 0 bases, with 5 bases between. This chain's CDR3 is CASSLRNSNQPQHF. CDR3 sequence (DNA): TGTGCCAGCAGCTTACGAAATAGCAATCAGCCCCAGCATTTT.

This chain connects TRBV7-9 to TRBJ1-4, with D tentatively TRBD1 (5 bases). The CDR3 runs 14 residues. Deletions cut 3 bases from V and 4 bases from J, with 9 bases between. The V gene's germline CDR1 is SEHNR and CDR2 FQNEAQ (reference sequence). CDR3 loop: CASSLAQGNEKLFF. CDR3 DNA: TGTGCCAGCAGCTTGGCCCAGGGTAATGAAAAACTGTTTTTT.

The genes are TRBV7-2 and TRBJ2-2, with D hard to call. V dropped 5 bases and J dropped 6 bases, with 7 bases sitting between them. The CDR3 extends over 12 amino acids. CDR1 and CDR2 (germline): SGHTA, FQGNSA. The CDR3 here is CASSPGAGELFF. In nucleotides, the CDR3 is TGTGCCAGCAGCCCTGGCGCCGGGGAGCTGTTTTTT.

The chain joins TRBV6-5 to TRBJ2-7; D unclear. Trimming stripped 2 bases from V and 6 bases from J, with 11 bases between. This CDR3 comprises 13 residues. Germline V lookup: CDR1 MNHEY, CDR2 SVGAGI. CDR3 sequence reads: CASSYGLGFEQYF. CDR3 DNA sequence: TGTGCCAGCAGTTACGGGTTAGGGTTCGAGCAGTACTTC.

J is TRBJ2-7 and V is TRBV10-2, with D hard to call. Trimming removed 4 bases at V and 1 base at J, with 2 bases between. There are 11 residues in the CDR3. CDR1 WSHSY and CDR2 SAAADI come from the germline V gene. The CDR3 is CASSVSYEQYF. In nucleotides, the CDR3 is TGCGCCAGCAGTGTTTCCTACGAGCAGTACTTC.